The 20 T cell receptor beta chains below all came from one sample that was sequenced in a study of cytomegalovirus exposure and HLA in healthy donors. The PCR employed 60 Vbeta primers together with 13 Jbeta primers. Sequenced by immunoSEQ multiplex PCR; TCRdb stores in-frame clones only, minus some. Of about 150,000 clones detected, around 60% appear once; the ten largest clones hold around 7.1%. Sequencing was carried out using PBMCs. Every receptor here comes from a woman between 55 and 75 years old in good health and CMV-seropositive.

V is TRBV9 and J is TRBJ2-5; D possibly corresponds to TRBD2 (5 bases). The V gene lost 0 bases and the J gene lost 2 bases, with 8 bases spanning the gap. This CDR3 contains 14 residues. Germline V gene lookup returns CDR1 SGDLS and CDR2 YYNGEE. CDR3: CASSVGQRQETQYF. The CDR3 coding sequence is TGTGCCAGCAGCGTAGGGCAGCGGCAAGAGACCCAGTACTTC.

Regarding this clone: Relative to the germline gene, one junction end is altered; a read error may explain this. The gene calls are TRBV7-2 and TRBJ2-1; D ambiguous. Germline V gene data show CDR1 as SGHTA and CDR2 as FQGNSA. The CDR3 covers 13 residues. The DNA of the CDR3 is TGTGCCAGCAGCTCCTTAGCTGTGAATGAGCGGTTCTTC. Translating gives CASSSLAVNERFF.

This chain connects TRBV5-1 to TRBJ2-5; TRBD2 agrees at 10 bases. The CDR3 loop spans 19 amino acids. Germline V gene lookup returns CDR1 SGHRS and CDR2 YFSETQ. Losses at the gene ends were 0 bases for V and 2 bases for J; bases not matched to a gene: 13. In DNA, the CDR3 is TGCGCCAGCAGCTTGGTATGGAGCGGGAGGGCCCGAGGGCAAGAGACCCAGTACTTC. Protein: CASSLVWSGRARGQETQYF. Full variable domain (remainder filled in from reference TRBV5-1 and TRBJ2-5): KAGVTQTPRYLIKTRGQQVTLSCSPISGHRSVSWYQQTPGQGLQFLFEYFSETQRNKGNFPGRFSGRQFSNSRSEMNVSTLELGDSALYLCASSLVWSGRARGQETQYFGPGTRLLVL.

The rearrangement links TRBV21-1 to TRBJ2-7; the DNA was not used to check the table's D call, TRBD2. TRBV21-1 is tagged as a pseudogene. The CDR3 sequence is 22 residues long. The CDR3 DNA sequence: TGTGCCAGCAGCAACCCCGTGCCCCCGACTGAGCTAGCGGGAGAGACGGGTTACGAGCAGTACTTC. Translation: CASSNPVPPTELAGETGYEQYF.

V gene TRBV11-2 combines with J gene TRBJ2-3; D ambiguous. Germline CDR1 SGHAT, CDR2 FQNNGV. V lost 1 base, J lost 1 base, and 6 bases lay in between. This CDR3 is built from 14 residues. CDR3 DNA: TGTGCCAGCAGCTTAGTAGGAGGCACAGATACGCAGTATTTT. It is translated as CASSLVGGTDTQYF.

The chain combines TRBV2 with TRBJ1-4; maybe TRBD1 (6 bases). V lost 4 bases and J lost 5, with 14 bases in between. The CDR3 runs 15 residues. Per germline, CDR1 SNHLY and CDR2 FYNNEI. CDR3 sequence: CASSGVTGPNEKLFF. Here the CDR3 DNA reads TGTGCCAGCAGTGGGGTGACAGGCCCAAATGAAAAACTGTTTTTT.

This clone was recorded a few times. This chain uses TRBV9 with TRBJ2-1; 8 bases are a match to TRBD2. Trimming cost V 4 bases and J 7 bases; bases outside gene matches: 10. The CDR3 has 15 amino acids. Looked up from germline, CDR1 is SGDLS and CDR2 is YYNGEE. The CDR3 coding sequence is TGTGCCAGCAGCCACCGAACGGGAGGGGCAAATGAGCAGTTCTTC. Amino acid sequence: CASSHRTGGANEQFF.

The rearrangement joins TRBV11-2 to TRBJ2-7; 10 bases match TRBD1. Germline CDR1 and CDR2: SGHAT and FQNNGV. This CDR3 has 17 amino acids. J lost 5 bases, V lost 5 bases, and 15 bases had no gene match. The CDR3 here is CASSQGYDRGPSHEQYF. The CDR3 DNA reads TGTGCCAGCAGCCAAGGATACGACAGGGGGCCGTCCCACGAGCAGTACTTC.

The chain uses TRBV28 and TRBJ2-2; D may be TRBD1 (5 bases). The ends were cut back, 5 bases at V and 5 bases at J, with 9 bases in the middle. CDR1 MDHEN and CDR2 SYDVKM come from the germline V gene. The CDR3 spans 13 residues. CDR3 DNA sequence: TGTGCCAGCAGTAGACAGTTAACCGGGGAGCTGTTTTTT. It yields the protein CASSRQLTGELFF. The full variable domain, completed using reference TRBV28 and TRBJ2-2, is DVKVTQSSRYLVKRTGEKVFLECVQDMDHENMFWYRQDPGLGLRLIYFSYDVKMKEKGDIPEGYSVSREKKERFSLILESASTNQTSMYLCASSRQLTGELFFGEGSRLTVL.

The chain links TRBV7-3 to TRBJ2-2, with TRBD1 matching 9 bases. Losses at the gene ends were 7 bases for V and 7 bases for J; bases not matched to a gene: 7. This CDR3 contains 14 residues. The germline gives CDR1 SGHTA, CDR2 FQGTGA. CDR3 bases: TGTGCCAGCACTGAACAGGGGGCGGGCGGGGAGCTGTTTTTT. Its translation is CASTEQGAGGELFF.

This rearrangement joins TRBV7-2 to TRBJ2-7, with 13 bases that match TRBD2. The CDR3 is made up of 15 amino acids. With V trimmed by 4 bases and J by 5 bases, 5 bases remained unmatched. Germline CDR1 is SGHTA and CDR2 is FQGNSA. In DNA form, the CDR3 reads TGTGCCAGCAGCTCCCTACTAGCGGGAGGGAACGAGCAGTACTTC. Translated, it gives CASSSLLAGGNEQYF.

V usage is TRBV19 and J usage is TRBJ2-7, with 12 bases matching TRBD2. From germline, CDR1 is LNHDA and CDR2 SQIVND (reference sequence). The CDR3 runs to 16 residues. The V gene end was trimmed by 5 bases and the J gene end by 5 bases; junction bases not matched to a gene: 10. The CDR3 coding sequence is TGTGCCAGTAGTCGGTGGCTAGCGGGAGGGACCCACGAGCAGTACTTC. Translation: CASSRWLAGGTHEQYF. The full variable domain, completed using reference TRBV19 and TRBJ2-7, is DGGITQSPKYLFRKEGQNVTLSCEQNLNHDAMYWYRQDPGQGLRLIYYSQIVNDFQKGDIAEGYSVSREKKESFPLTVTSAQKNPTAFYLCASSRWLAGGTHEQYFGPGTRLTVT.

V usage is TRBV5-1 and J usage is TRBJ2-7; D possibly corresponds to TRBD2 (5 bases). This CDR3 region has 14 residues. Between the trimmed V and J ends, which lost 2 bases and 2 bases, there was a span of 11 bases. The germline CDR1 and CDR2 sequences are SGHRS and YFSETQ. The CDR3 DNA follows: TGCGCCAGCAGCTTAAGCGGAAGCCCCTACGAGCAGTACTTC. It specifies CASSLSGSPYEQYF.

The genes are TRBV19 and TRBJ1-3, with D possibly being TRBD1 (6 bases). Germline CDR1 and CDR2: LNHDA and SQIVND (reference sequence). Trimming took off 6 bases at V and 7 bases at J, with 22 bases between the two ends. This CDR3 has 16 residues. In DNA form, the CDR3 reads TGTGCCAGTAGCAAGAGACAGGATCACGCGAGGAACACCATATATTTT. It codes for CASSKRQDHARNTIYF.

As DNA, the CDR3 is TGTGCCAGCACCACAGGGGGCGCTCACTATGGCTACACCTTC. This encodes CASTTGGAHYGYTF. The chain employs TRBV28 and TRBJ1-2; 9 bases align to TRBD1. V was pared by 7 bases and J by 3 bases, with 6 bases of the junction left unmatched. Germline lookup yields CDR1 MDHEN and CDR2 SYDVKM. This CDR3 has 14 residues.

The CDR3 is CASSYRQGASGNTEAFF. The CDR3 coding sequence is TGTGCCAGCAGCTATCGACAGGGGGCCTCTGGGAACACTGAAGCTTTCTTT. The V gene is TRBV11-1, the J gene TRBJ1-1; 10 bases fit TRBD1. Looked up from germline, CDR1 is SGHAT and CDR2 is FQDESV (reference sequence). CDR3 size: 17 residues. With V trimmed by 4 bases and J by 1 base, 9 bases remained unmatched.

The chain combines TRBV5-1 with TRBJ1-2, with TRBD1 matching over 9 bases. This CDR3 spans 14 amino acids. Trimming cost V 0 bases and J 4 bases; bases outside gene matches: 1. Germline CDR1 SGHRS, CDR2 YFSETQ. CDR3 coding DNA: TGCGCCAGCAGCTTGGGGGACAGGGCCTATGGCTACACCTTC. It is translated as CASSLGDRAYGYTF. The entire variable domain, with the rest obtained from reference TRBV5-1 and TRBJ1-2, is as follows: KAGVTQTPRYLIKTRGQQVTLSCSPISGHRSVSWYQQTPGQGLQFLFEYFSETQRNKGNFPGRFSGRQFSNSRSEMNVSTLELGDSALYLCASSLGDRAYGYTFGSGTRLTVV.

V is TRBV5-6 and J is TRBJ2-7; 7 bases align to TRBD2. The CDR3 has 13 amino acids. CDR1 and CDR2 (germline): SGHDT, YYEEEE. DNA of the CDR3: TGTGCCAGCAGCCTGTGGGGAGGGGCCTTAGGAGGCGTC. Its translation: CASSLWGGALGGV.

A word on this clone: The same CDR3 arises from other DNA sequences in this sample as well. The chain is built from TRBV30 and TRBJ2-3; TRBD1 might be the D (5 bases). V was clipped by 1 base and J by 8 bases, with 7 bases between them. Germline CDR1 GTSNPN, CDR2 SVGIG (reference sequence). The CDR3 length is 11 residues. This CDR3 is CAWSAQGTQYF. Written as DNA, the CDR3 is TGTGCCTGGAGTGCCCAGGGTACGCAGTATTTT.

As for this clone: Other DNA sequences within the sample encode an identical CDR3. The chain recombines TRBV28 with TRBJ1-2, with TRBD1 identical over 7 bases. Germline CDR1 is MDHEN and CDR2 is SYDVKM. This CDR3 has 15 amino acids. After removal of 7 bases from V and 1 base from J, the junction contained 9 bases not matched to a gene. CDR3 protein: CASNLAGQSNYGYTF. CDR3 coding DNA: TGTGCCAGCAACTTAGCGGGACAGAGTAACTATGGCTACACCTTC.